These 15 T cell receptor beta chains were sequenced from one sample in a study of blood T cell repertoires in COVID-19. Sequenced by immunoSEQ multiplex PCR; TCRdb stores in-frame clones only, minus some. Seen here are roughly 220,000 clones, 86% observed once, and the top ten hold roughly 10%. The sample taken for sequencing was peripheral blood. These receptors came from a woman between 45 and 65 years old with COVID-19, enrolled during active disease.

CDR3 DNA sequence: TGTGCCAGCAGCCCCACCGGGACTCCTGGGCCCGAGGGGACGCAGTATTTT. Amino acid sequence: CASSPTGTPGPEGTQYF. J is TRBJ2-3 and V is TRBV7-9, with D perhaps matching TRBD2 (6 bases). In germline, CDR1 is SEHNR, CDR2 FQNEAQ (reference sequence). V lost 5 bases and J lost 9, with 27 bases in between. The CDR3 spans 17 residues.

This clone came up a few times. CDR3 sequence: CASSYSSGPLHF. As DNA, the CDR3 is TGTGCCAGCAGTTACTCCTCAGGTCCTCTCCACTTT. The chain carries TRBV6-6 and TRBJ1-6; D not certain. Trimming removed 0 bases from V and 16 bases from J, with 10 bases in between. This CDR3 has 12 amino acids. Per germline, CDR1 MNHNY and CDR2 SVGAGI (reference sequence).

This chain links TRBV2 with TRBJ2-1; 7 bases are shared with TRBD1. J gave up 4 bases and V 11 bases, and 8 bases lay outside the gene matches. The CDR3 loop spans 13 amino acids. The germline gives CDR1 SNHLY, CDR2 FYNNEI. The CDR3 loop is CASGQVEYNEQFF. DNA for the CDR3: TGTGCCTCCGGACAGGTAGAGTACAATGAGCAGTTCTTC.

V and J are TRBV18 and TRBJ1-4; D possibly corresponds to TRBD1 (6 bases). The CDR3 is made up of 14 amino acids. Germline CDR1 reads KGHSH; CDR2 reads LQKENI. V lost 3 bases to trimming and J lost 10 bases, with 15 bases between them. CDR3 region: CASSPSQGSGKLFF. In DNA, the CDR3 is TGTGCCAGCTCACCGAGCCAGGGGTCTGGAAAACTGTTTTTT.

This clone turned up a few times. The CDR3 spells CASSPWTVGNTIYF. The CDR3 DNA reads as TGTGCCAGTAGCCCATGGACAGTTGGAAACACCATATATTTT. The gene calls are TRBV19 and TRBJ1-3; a weak D match, TRBD1 (6 bases). With 6 bases removed from V and 3 bases from J, the gap between germline ends came to 12 bases. The CDR3 spans 14 residues. In germline, CDR1 is LNHDA, CDR2 SQIVND (reference sequence).

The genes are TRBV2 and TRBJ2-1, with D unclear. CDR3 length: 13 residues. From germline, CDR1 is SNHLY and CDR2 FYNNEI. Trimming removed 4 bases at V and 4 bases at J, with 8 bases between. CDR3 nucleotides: TGTGCCAGCAGTGTGCCCGGGTACAATGAGCAGTTCTTC. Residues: CASSVPGYNEQFF.

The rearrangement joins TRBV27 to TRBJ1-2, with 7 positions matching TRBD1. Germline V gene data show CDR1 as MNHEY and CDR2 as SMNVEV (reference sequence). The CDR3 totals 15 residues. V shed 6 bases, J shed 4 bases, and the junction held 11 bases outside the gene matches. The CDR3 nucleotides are TGTGCCAGCAGGGCCTCCGGGACAGTTGTCTATGGCTACACCTTC. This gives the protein CASRASGTVVYGYTF.

The CDR3 region is CASSSPGTGLYGYTF. The CDR3 region has the DNA TGTGCCAGCAGCTCTCCCGGGACAGGACTCTATGGCTACACCTTC. The rearrangement joins TRBV7-2 to TRBJ1-2, with 8 bases identical to TRBD1. Germline V gene lookup returns CDR1 SGHTA and CDR2 FQGNSA. V lost 4 bases and J lost 4; bases outside the gene matches: 8. This CDR3 has 15 amino acids.

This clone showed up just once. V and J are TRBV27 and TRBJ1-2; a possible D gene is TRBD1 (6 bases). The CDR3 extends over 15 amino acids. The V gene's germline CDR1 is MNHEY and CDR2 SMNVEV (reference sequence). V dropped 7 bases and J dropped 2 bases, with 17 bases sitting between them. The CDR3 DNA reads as TGTGCCAGCACCCAACTGACAGGTCGAAACTATGGCTACACCTTC. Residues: CASTQLTGRNYGYTF.

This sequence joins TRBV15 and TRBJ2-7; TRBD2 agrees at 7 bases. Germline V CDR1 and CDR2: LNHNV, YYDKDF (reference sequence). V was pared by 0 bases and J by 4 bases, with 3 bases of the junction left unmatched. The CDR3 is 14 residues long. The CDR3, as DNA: TGTGCCACCAGCAGAGATAGGGGAGGGTACGAGCAGTACGTC. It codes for CATSRDRGGYEQYV.

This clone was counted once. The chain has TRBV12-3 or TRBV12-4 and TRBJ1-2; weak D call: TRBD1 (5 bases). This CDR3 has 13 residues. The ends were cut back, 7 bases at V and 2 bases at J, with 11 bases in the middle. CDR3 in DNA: TGTGCCAGCACTCTAAGGGGAAACTATGGCTACACCTTC. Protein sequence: CASTLRGNYGYTF.

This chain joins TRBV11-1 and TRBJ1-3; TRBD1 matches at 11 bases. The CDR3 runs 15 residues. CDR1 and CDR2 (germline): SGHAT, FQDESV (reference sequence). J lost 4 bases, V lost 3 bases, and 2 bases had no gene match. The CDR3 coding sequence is TGTGCCAGCAGCTTGGACAGGGGGCTCGGAAACACCATATATTTT. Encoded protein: CASSLDRGLGNTIYF.

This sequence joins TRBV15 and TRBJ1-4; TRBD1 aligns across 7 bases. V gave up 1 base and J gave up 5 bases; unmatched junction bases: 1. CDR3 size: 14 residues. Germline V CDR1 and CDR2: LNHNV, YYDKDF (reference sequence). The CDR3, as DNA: TGTGCCACCAGCAGAGGACAGGGCAATGAAAAACTGTTTTTT. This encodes CATSRGQGNEKLFF.

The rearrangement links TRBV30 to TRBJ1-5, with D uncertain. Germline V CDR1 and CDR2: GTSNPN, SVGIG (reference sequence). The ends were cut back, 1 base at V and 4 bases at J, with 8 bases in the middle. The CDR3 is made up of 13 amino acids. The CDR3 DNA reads TGTGCCTGGAGTGAGCAAGTTAATCAGCCCCAGCATTTT. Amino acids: CAWSEQVNQPQHF.

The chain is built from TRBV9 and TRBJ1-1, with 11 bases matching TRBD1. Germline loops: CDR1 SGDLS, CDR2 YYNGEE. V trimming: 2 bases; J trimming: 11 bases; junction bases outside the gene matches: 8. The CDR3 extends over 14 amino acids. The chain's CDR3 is CASSVGRTGGRAFF. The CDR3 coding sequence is TGTGCCAGCAGCGTTGGGAGGACAGGGGGCCGGGCTTTCTTT.